The rows below give T cell receptor beta chains drawn from one sample of a study of blood T cells in healthy people across ages. TCRdb used MiXCR to reprocess the 5' RACE reads, holding one entry per CDR3 protein. The data hold hundreds of thousands of distinct CDR3 sequences, with 58% observed a single time. What was sequenced was blood. The origin of the receptors is a young man in good health. Each CDR3 is given with its conserved first and last residue. The order of the fields is J gene, clone size, V gene, D gene, CDR3 protein, CDR3 DNA. D genes are given only for firm matches. Part of the rows lack a size; the others show once, few, many or a class for expanded clones.

>TRBJ2-1|NA|TRBV29-1|NA
CSVDRLGTYNEQFF
TGCAGCGTTGACAGGTTGGGGACCTACAATGAGCAGTTCTTC
>TRBJ1-5|NA|TRBV20-1|NA
CSARGGQTDQPQHF
TGCAGTGCTCGCGGAGGACAGACAGATCAGCCCCAGCATTTT
>TRBJ2-7|NA|TRBV7-6|NA
CASSLGTTTEGYEQYF
TGTGCCAGCAGCTTAGGTACAACAACGGAGGGTTACGAGCAGTACTTC
>TRBJ2-7|few|TRBV5-1|NA
CASSPKQGQGIYEQYF
TGCGCCAGCAGCCCAAAACAAGGCCAGGGGATCTACGAGCAGTACTTC
>TRBJ2-3|few|TRBV7-2|TRBD2
CASSLVPFSGGPPDTQYF
TGTGCCAGCAGCTTAGTACCCTTCTCGGGAGGGCCCCCAGATACGCAGTATTTT
>TRBJ1-1|few|TRBV20-1|TRBD1
CSARFLGTGDTEAFF
TGCAGTGCTAGATTCCTGGGGACAGGGGACACTGAAGCTTTCTTT
>TRBJ2-3|NA|TRBV28|TRBD2
CASRPPSGTTDTQYF
TGTGCCAGCAGACCCCCCAGCGGGACCACAGATACGCAGTATTTT
>TRBJ2-1|few|TRBV7-2|TRBD2
CASSKGTSGINEQFF
TGTGCCAGCTCAAAAGGGACTAGCGGGATTAATGAGCAGTTCTTC
>TRBJ2-5|NA|TRBV20-1|NA
CSAPDGLAPQETQYF
TGCAGTGCACCGGACGGCCTAGCGCCGCAAGAGACCCAGTACTTC
>TRBJ1-5|NA|TRBV10-3|NA
CAISEWGGGKGIQPQHF
TGTGCCATCAGTGAGTGGGGGGGGGGAAAAGGGATCCAGCCCCAGCATTTT